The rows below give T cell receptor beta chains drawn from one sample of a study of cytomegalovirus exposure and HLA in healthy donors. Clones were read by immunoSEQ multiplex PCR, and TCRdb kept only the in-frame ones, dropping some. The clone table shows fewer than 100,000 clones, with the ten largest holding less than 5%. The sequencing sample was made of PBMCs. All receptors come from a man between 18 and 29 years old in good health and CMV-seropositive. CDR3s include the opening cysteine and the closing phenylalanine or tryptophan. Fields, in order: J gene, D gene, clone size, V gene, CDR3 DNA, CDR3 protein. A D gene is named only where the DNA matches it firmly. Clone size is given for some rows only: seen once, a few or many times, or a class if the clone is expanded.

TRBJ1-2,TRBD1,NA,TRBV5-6,TGTGCCAGCAGCTTGGGACAGGGCGTCTATGGCTACACCTTC,CASSLGQGVYGYTF
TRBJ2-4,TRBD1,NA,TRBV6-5,TGTGCCAGCAGTCGACCCGGGACAGTCAACATTCAGTACTTC,CASSRPGTVNIQYF
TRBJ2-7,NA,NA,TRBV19,TGTGCCAGTACCGAAGGGGCAGGCGGCGAGCAGTACTTC,CASTEGAGGEQYF
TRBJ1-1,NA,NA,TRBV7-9,TGTGCCAGCAGCCGAACTAGTGACACTGAAGCTTTCTTT,CASSRTSDTEAFF
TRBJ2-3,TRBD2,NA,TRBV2,TGTGCCAGCAACGGAGGTAGCGGGGGGACTAGCACAGATACGCAGTATTTT,CASNGGSGGTSTDTQYF
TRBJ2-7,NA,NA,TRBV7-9,TGTGCCAGCAGCTTAGGGATTAGCGGACCCTACGAGCAGTACTTC,CASSLGISGPYEQYF
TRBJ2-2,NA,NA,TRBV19,TGTGCCAGTAGTTTCCGTGGCGGAACCGGGGAGCTGTTTTTT,CASSFRGGTGELFF
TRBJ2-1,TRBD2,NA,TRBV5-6,TGTGCCAGCAGCGGCCGGACTAGCGGAATGATCTACAATGAGCAGTTCTTC,CASSGRTSGMIYNEQFF
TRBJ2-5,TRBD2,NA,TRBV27,TGTGCCAGCAGTTTATCGAGGGGACTAGCGGGGGGCGAGACCCAGTACTTC,CASSLSRGLAGGETQYF
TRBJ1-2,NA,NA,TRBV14,TGTGCCAGCAGCCCCGACAGATCCTATGGCTACACCTTC,CASSPDRSYGYTF
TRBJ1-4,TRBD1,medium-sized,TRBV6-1,TGTGCCAGCTGTACGGGACAGGGGAATGAAAAACTGTTTTTT,CASCTGQGNEKLFF
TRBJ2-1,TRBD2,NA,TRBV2,TGTGCCAGCAGTGCGGGGGGAGGGTTCGTCAATGAGCAGTTCTTC,CASSAGGGFVNEQFF
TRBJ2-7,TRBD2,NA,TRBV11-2,TGTGCCAGCAGCTTAGCGACTAGCGGGTCCTACGAGCAGTACTTC,CASSLATSGSYEQYF
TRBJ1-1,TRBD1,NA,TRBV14,TGTGCCAGCACCCGGGACAGGGTGAACACTGAAGCTTTCTTT,CASTRDRVNTEAFF
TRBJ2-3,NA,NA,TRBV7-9,TGTGCCAGCAGCTTAGCCTCCGTTGATACGCAGTATTTT,CASSLASVDTQYF
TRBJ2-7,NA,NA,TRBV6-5,TGTGATAGGGCGGGTGACGAGCAGTACTTC,CDRAGDEQYF
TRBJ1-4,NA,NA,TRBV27,TGTGCCAGCAGTTCAGGGATTAATGAAAAACTGTTTTTT,CASSSGINEKLFF
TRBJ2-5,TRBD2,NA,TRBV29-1,TGCAGCGTTGAACGCCTCGGGGGGGCAGGGTCCCACTTC,CSVERLGGAGSHF
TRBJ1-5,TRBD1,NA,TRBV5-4,TGTGCCAGCAGCTCACTTATTGGGACAGCTAGCAATCAGCCCCAGCATTTT,CASSSLIGTASNQPQHF
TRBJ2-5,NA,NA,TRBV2,TGTGCCAGCAGTGGCGGGGGCCTTCAAGAGACCCAGTACTTC,CASSGGGLQETQYF
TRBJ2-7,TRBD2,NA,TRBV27,TGTGCCAGCAGTGCTAGCGGTTACTACGAGCAGTACTTC,CASSASGYYEQYF
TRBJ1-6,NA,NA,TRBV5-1,TGCGCCAGCAGCTTGTACTACAGGGAGAGTTCACCCCTCCACTTT,CASSLYYRESSPLHF
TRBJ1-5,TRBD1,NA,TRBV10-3,TGTGCCATCAGTCAGGGGGCAGGTCAGCCCCAGCATTTT,CAISQGAGQPQHF
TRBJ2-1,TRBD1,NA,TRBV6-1,TGTGCCAGCAGTGAAGGGACAGGGGCCCCCCGGAATGAGCAGTTCTTC,CASSEGTGAPRNEQFF
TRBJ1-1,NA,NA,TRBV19,TGTGCCAGTAGTATCGGTCGGGGGACTGAAGCTTTCTTT,CASSIGRGTEAFF
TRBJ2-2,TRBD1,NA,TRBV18,TGTGTCAGCTCACCCGTCGGGCAGGGGGCAAACACCGGGGAGCTGTTTTTT,CVSSPVGQGANTGELFF
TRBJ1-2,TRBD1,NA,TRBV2,TGTGCCAGCAGGGACAGGGAGAGCGTAATGGGCTATGGCTACACCTTC,CASRDRESVMGYGYTF
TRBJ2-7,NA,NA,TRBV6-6,TGTGCCAGCTTAGGAACAGCCTACGAGCAGTACTTC,CASLGTAYEQYF
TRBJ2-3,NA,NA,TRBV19,TGTGCCAGTAGTGAGGGCGATACGTTTAAGTATTTT,CASSEGDTFKYF
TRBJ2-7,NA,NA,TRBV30,TGTGCCTGGAGTGCGGGTCTCGGGTCCTACGAGCAGTACTTC,CAWSAGLGSYEQYF
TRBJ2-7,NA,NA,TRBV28,TGTGCCAGCAGTTTTCCTAGCGTCTCACTCTACGAGCAGTACTTC,CASSFPSVSLYEQYF
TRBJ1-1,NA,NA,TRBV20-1,TGCAGTGCTCGGTCTAACACTGAAGCTTTCTTT,CSARSNTEAFF
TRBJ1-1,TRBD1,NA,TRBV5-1,TGCGCCACCCGAGGACAGGGGGTAACTGAAGCTTTCTTT,CATRGQGVTEAFF
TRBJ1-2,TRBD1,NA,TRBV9,TGTGCCAGCAGCGTAGGAGGGGGCGCGGCTGGCTACACCTTC,CASSVGGGAAGYTF
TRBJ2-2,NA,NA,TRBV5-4,TGTGCCAGCAGCTTCTCAACGACTAGGACCGGGGAGCTGTTTTTT,CASSFSTTRTGELFF